This TCR beta chain was captured in a study of patients and donors after allogeneic stem cell transplantation. The CDR3 contains 14 residues. Each CDR3 protein is one row after TCRdb ran MiXCR on the RT-PCR reads. The data contain about a million distinct CDR3 sequences, about a sixth of them singletons. The chain joins TRBV21-1 to TRBJ2-1; TRBD1 reflects the table's D call only, with no check against the DNA. TRBV21-1 has pseudogene status. The sequenced sample was blood, either unsorted or a sorted T cell fraction (not recorded which). The receptor's source is a human donor who was either an allogeneic HSCT recipient or a stem cell or donor lymphocyte infusion donor (not recorded which). It is not recorded whose cells these are; they may come from a transplant donor. The DNA of the CDR3 is TGTGCCAGCAGCTACAGGGTCTCCTACAATGAGCAGTTCTTC. Encoded protein: CASSYRVSYNEQFF.